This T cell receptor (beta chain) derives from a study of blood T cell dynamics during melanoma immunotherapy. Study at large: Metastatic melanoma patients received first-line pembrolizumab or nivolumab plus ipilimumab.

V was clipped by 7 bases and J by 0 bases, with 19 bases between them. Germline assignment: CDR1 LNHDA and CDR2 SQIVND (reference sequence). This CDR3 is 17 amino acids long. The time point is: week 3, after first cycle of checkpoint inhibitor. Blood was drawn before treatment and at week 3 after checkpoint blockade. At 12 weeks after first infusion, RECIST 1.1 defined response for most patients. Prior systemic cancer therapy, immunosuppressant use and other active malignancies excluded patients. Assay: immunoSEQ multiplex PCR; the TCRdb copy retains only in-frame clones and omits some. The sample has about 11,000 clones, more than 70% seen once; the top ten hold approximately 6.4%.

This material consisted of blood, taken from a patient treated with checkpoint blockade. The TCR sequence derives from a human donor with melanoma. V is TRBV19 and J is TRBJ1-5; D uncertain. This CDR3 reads CASTPLVQVPSNQPQHF. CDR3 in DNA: TGTGCCAGTACCCCCCTCGTGCAGGTCCCTAGCAATCAGCCCCAGCATTTT.